Below are 26 T cell receptor beta chains sequenced from a single sample in a study of blood T cell repertoires in COVID-19 (dated by TCRdb to the early 2020s). Library method: the immunoSEQ multiplex PCR assay. TCRdb provides this immuneACCESS table in a form limited to in-frame rearrangements. Some clones are lacking; in checked studies, under half of them reflect an unresolved V gene, and why the rest are absent is not known. The sample table contains 250,000 to 300,000 clones; only one count was recorded for roughly 85% of them. The biggest ten clones account for 3.5% to 5.5% of the sample. Sequencing was done on a sample of peripheral blood. The origin of the receptors is a man aged 60 to 75 who had recovered from COVID-19.

The V call is TRBV7-6, the J call TRBJ2-2, with a tentative D call TRBD2 (6 bases). Germline values: CDR1 SGHVS, CDR2 FNYEAQ. V was cut by 5 bases and J by 2 bases, with 15 bases left in between. There are 16 residues in the CDR3. The CDR3 region is CASSRGLLLNTGELFF. In DNA form, the CDR3 reads TGTGCCAGCAGCCGGGGACTTCTACTCAACACCGGGGAGCTGTTTTTT.

The CDR3 DNA sequence: TGTGCCAGCAGTCCAGTTTCGACAGGGACTAATTCACCCCTCCACTTT. This codes for CASSPVSTGTNSPLHF. J is TRBJ1-6 and V is TRBV27; 7 bases match TRBD1. V trimming: 5 bases; J trimming: 6 bases; junction bases outside the gene matches: 10. CDR1 is MNHEY and CDR2 is SMNVEV in the germline V gene (reference sequence). This CDR3 has 16 amino acids.

This rearrangement joins TRBV5-4 to TRBJ2-5, with a possible D match to TRBD2 (5 bases). V was shortened by 0 bases and J by 3 bases, with 6 bases between the two germline ends. CDR1 is SGHNT and CDR2 is YYREEE in the germline V gene (reference sequence). The CDR3 totals 13 residues. CDR3 sequence (DNA): TGTGCCAGCAGCTTGGGACTAAAAGAGACCCAGTACTTC. Encoded protein: CASSLGLKETQYF.

The chain employs TRBV7-6 and TRBJ2-7; D is unresolved. This CDR3 comprises 14 residues. Trimming removed 1 base from V and 0 bases from J, with 7 bases in between. CDR1 is SGHVS, CDR2 FNYEAQ, per germline. CDR3 amino acids: CASSLDRASYEQYF. The CDR3 DNA follows: TGTGCCAGCAGCTTAGATAGAGCCTCCTACGAGCAGTACTTC.

V gene TRBV7-8 combines with J gene TRBJ2-5; a possible D gene is TRBD1 (6 bases). CDR3 length: 15 residues. The V end was cut by 5 bases, the J end by 0 bases, with 13 bases between. Germline-derived CDR1 and CDR2 are SGHVS and FQNEAQ. Written as DNA, the CDR3 is TGTGCCAGCAGCCGCAGGGGTCTTGACCAAGAGACCCAGTACTTC. Translation: CASSRRGLDQETQYF.

This clone came up a few times. The rearrangement joins TRBV14 to TRBJ2-2; TRBD1 agrees at 8 bases. The junction had 12 bases not matched to a gene; V was cut back by 2 bases and J by 7 bases. The CDR3 runs 17 residues. From germline, CDR1 is SGHDN and CDR2 FVKESK. The CDR3 protein is CASSQPTGGVGIGELFF. The DNA for the CDR3 is TGTGCCAGCAGCCAACCAACAGGGGGAGTCGGTATCGGGGAGCTGTTTTTT.

The chain carries TRBV4-1 and TRBJ2-5; the D gene is possibly TRBD1 (6 bases). CDR3 size: 14 residues. Trimming stripped 2 bases from V and 5 bases from J, with 12 bases between. CDR1 and CDR2 (germline): MGHRA, YSYEKL. This chain's CDR3 is CASSQQQGAETQYF. As DNA, the CDR3 is TGCGCCAGCAGCCAACAACAGGGTGCGGAGACCCAGTACTTC.

The gene calls are TRBV18 and TRBJ1-6, with TRBD1 matching over 7 bases. V was clipped by 4 bases and J by 9 bases; unmatched bases: 12. Germline V CDR1 and CDR2: KGHSH, LQKENI. The CDR3 runs to 16 residues. CDR3 protein: CASSQGADRIISPLHF. The CDR3 coding sequence is TGTGCCAGCTCACAGGGGGCGGACAGGATTATTTCACCCCTCCACTTT.

The chain couples TRBV30 to TRBJ2-5; 8 positions match TRBD2. After removal of 6 bases from V and 5 bases from J, the junction contained 14 bases not matched to a gene. Looked up from germline, CDR1 is GTSNPN and CDR2 is SVGIG (reference sequence). CDR3 length: 15 amino acids. The CDR3 bases are TGTGCCTGTATGCGAAAAAGCGGGGGCGGCGAGACCCAGTACTTC. Its translation is CACMRKSGGGETQYF.

The chain joins TRBV5-4 to TRBJ1-1; D unclear. The CDR3 is 13 amino acids. Trimming took off 4 bases at V and 4 bases at J, with 11 bases between the two ends. Germline V CDR1 and CDR2: SGHNT, YYREEE (reference sequence). CDR3 loop: CASSGGTVTEAFF. CDR3 bases: TGTGCCAGCAGCGGCGGTACTGTCACTGAAGCTTTCTTT.

The chain links TRBV28 to TRBJ2-7; D gene uncertain. Trimming pared 2 bases from V and 5 bases from J, leaving 13 bases between. The CDR3 is made up of 14 amino acids. Germline lookup yields CDR1 MDHEN and CDR2 SYDVKM. The CDR3 sequence: CASSLPYQSHEQYF. CDR3 in DNA: TGTGCCAGCAGTTTACCCTATCAAAGCCACGAGCAGTACTTC.

The rearrangement joins TRBV3-1 (or the pseudogene TRBV3-2) to TRBJ1-4, with TRBD1 identical over 9 bases. The CDR3 covers 21 residues. Trimming removed 0 bases from V and 2 bases from J; junction bases left unmatched: 16. The germline V gene has CDR1 LGHDT and CDR2 YNNKEL (reference sequence). CDR3 sequence reads: CASSQDTPGQGPGRTNEKLFF. CDR3 coding DNA: TGTGCCAGCAGCCAAGATACCCCGGGACAGGGCCCAGGAAGGACTAATGAAAAACTGTTTTTT.

The chain uses TRBV19 and TRBJ2-7; D is unclear. The germline V gene encodes CDR1 LNHDA and CDR2 SQIVND (reference sequence). Trimming left V 2 bases short and J 0 bases short, with 8 bases between. The CDR3 extends over 14 amino acids. The CDR3 DNA reads TGTGCCAGTAGTATAATTCCCTTCTCCTACGAGCAGTACTTC. Encoded protein: CASSIIPFSYEQYF.

J is TRBJ1-1 and V is TRBV10-3; 8 bases align to TRBD1. The CDR3 spans 14 residues. After removal of 4 bases from V and 1 base from J, the junction contained 2 bases not matched to a gene. Looked up from germline, CDR1 is ENHRY and CDR2 is SYGVKD. For the CDR3, the DNA is TGTGCCATCAGTGCCGGACAGGGGAACACTGAAGCTTTCTTT. Its translation: CAISAGQGNTEAFF.

V usage is TRBV4-2 and J usage is TRBJ2-3, with unresolved D. Germline V CDR1 and CDR2: LGHNA, YNFKEQ. The CDR3 is 16 residues long. The ends were cut back, 4 bases at V and 6 bases at J, with 20 bases in the middle. The CDR3 sequence: CASSRGEANSKDTQYF. In DNA, the CDR3 is TGTGCCAGCAGCCGAGGTGAAGCGAACTCTAAGGATACGCAGTATTTT.

The V gene is TRBV28, the J gene TRBJ1-5; D might be TRBD1 (6 bases). The V end lost 5 bases, the J end lost 7 bases, and 15 bases lay between the germline ends. CDR1 and CDR2 from the germline V gene are MDHEN and SYDVKM. The length of the CDR3 is 14 residues. The CDR3 coding sequence is TGTGCCAGCAGTACCCCGGGGGGCTGGCAGCCCCAGCATTTT. Its translation is CASSTPGGWQPQHF. The full variable domain, its missing parts supplied by reference TRBV28 and TRBJ1-5, is DVKVTQSSRYLVKRTGEKVFLECVQDMDHENMFWYRQDPGLGLRLIYFSYDVKMKEKGDIPEGYSVSREKKERFSLILESASTNQTSMYLCASSTPGGWQPQHFGDGTRLSIL.

With regard to this clone: The sample holds other DNA sequences that translate to the same CDR3. The rearrangement links TRBV7-3 to TRBJ2-3, with TRBD2 identical over 7 bases. Germline values: CDR1 SGHTA, CDR2 FQGTGA. V lost 3 bases and J lost 1; bases outside the gene matches: 4. This CDR3 comprises 15 residues. The CDR3 protein is CASSFSSGGTDTQYF. CDR3 sequence (DNA): TGTGCCAGCAGCTTTTCGAGCGGGGGCACAGATACGCAGTATTTT.

This chain connects TRBV29-1 to TRBJ2-5, with D maybe TRBD1 (5 bases). With 2 bases removed from V and 7 bases from J, the gap between germline ends came to 8 bases. CDR3 length: 11 amino acids. Germline V CDR1 and CDR2: SQVTM, ANQGSEA. In nucleotides, the CDR3 is TGCAGCGTTGAATTTAGGGGGACCCAGTACTTC. It translates to CSVEFRGTQYF.

J is TRBJ2-1 and V is TRBV19; D gene uncertain. This CDR3 is 14 amino acids long. Germline V gene sequence: CDR1 LNHDA, CDR2 SQIVND (reference sequence). V was pared by 4 bases and J by 0 bases, with 7 bases between. The CDR3 loop reads CASSSVSSYNEQFF. CDR3 DNA sequence: TGTGCCAGTAGTAGTGTGAGCTCCTACAATGAGCAGTTCTTC. Filled out from reference TRBV19 and TRBJ2-1, the complete variable domain reads DGGITQSPKYLFRKEGQNVTLSCEQNLNHDAMYWYRQDPGQGLRLIYYSQIVNDFQKGDIAEGYSVSREKKESFPLTVTSAQKNPTAFYLCASSSVSSYNEQFFGPGTRLTVL.

Notes on this clone: At one end the junction does not follow the germline gene, possibly because of a read error. DNA of the CDR3: TGTGCTAGCAGCTTTTTCCGCGACTATAATTCACCCCTCCACTTT. Translation gives CASSFFRDYNSPLHF. This rearrangement joins TRBV7-7 to TRBJ1-6; D unclear. Germline assignment: CDR1 SSHAT and CDR2 FNYEAQ (reference sequence). This CDR3 has 15 residues. The entire variable domain, with the rest obtained from reference TRBV7-7 and TRBJ1-6, is as follows: GAGVSQSPRYKVTKRGQDVTLRCDPISSHATLYWYQQALGQGPEFLTYFNYEAQPDKSGLPSDRFSAERPEGSISTLTIQRTEQRDSAMYRCASSFFRDYNSPLHFGNGTRLTVT.

This clone has more than one count but fewer than ten. The gene calls are TRBV3-1 (or the pseudogene TRBV3-2) and TRBJ1-5, with a tentative D call TRBD1 (6 bases). Germline lookup yields CDR1 LGHDT and CDR2 YNNKEL (reference sequence). V shed 4 bases and J shed 0 bases, with 10 bases lying between them. This CDR3 is built from 15 residues. CDR3 DNA sequence: TGTGCCAGCAGCCCGGACAGATATAGCAATCAGCCCCAGCATTTT. It encodes CASSPDRYSNQPQHF.

The J gene is TRBJ1-2, the V gene TRBV19, with 10 bases lining up with TRBD1. After removal of 6 bases from V and 5 bases from J, the junction contained 6 bases not matched to a gene. CDR3 length equals 14 residues. Germline CDR1 reads LNHDA; CDR2 reads SQIVND (reference sequence). The CDR3 spells CASRRQGAGYGYTF. The CDR3 nucleotides are TGTGCCAGTAGGCGACAGGGGGCTGGGTATGGCTACACCTTC. Combining the CDR3 with reference TRBV19 and TRBJ1-2 gives the whole variable domain DGGITQSPKYLFRKEGQNVTLSCEQNLNHDAMYWYRQDPGQGLRLIYYSQIVNDFQKGDIAEGYSVSREKKESFPLTVTSAQKNPTAFYLCASRRQGAGYGYTFGSGTRLTVV.

The chain joins TRBV5-4 to TRBJ2-3, with 16 bases fitting TRBD2. Per germline, CDR1 SGHNT and CDR2 YYREEE (reference sequence). There are 16 residues in the CDR3. V was clipped by 4 bases and J by 3 bases; unmatched bases: 2. The CDR3 sequence: CASSAGLAGGTDTQYF. The CDR3 region has the DNA TGTGCCAGCAGCGCGGGACTAGCGGGAGGGACAGATACGCAGTATTTT.

The V gene is TRBV9, the J gene TRBJ2-1; maybe TRBD2 (5 bases). V lost 0 bases and J lost 6, with 10 bases in between. This CDR3 contains 14 residues. In germline, CDR1 is SGDLS, CDR2 YYNGEE. Written as DNA, the CDR3 is TGTGCCAGCAGCGTAGATCCGAGGGCCAATGAGCAGTTCTTC. This encodes CASSVDPRANEQFF.

CDR3 coding DNA: TGTGCCAGCAGCTTCACGACAGGGAGGAACACTGAAGCTTTCTTT. It is translated as CASSFTTGRNTEAFF. V usage is TRBV5-4 and J usage is TRBJ1-1, with 7 nucleotides matching TRBD1. Germline V CDR1 and CDR2: SGHNT, YYREEE (reference sequence). The CDR3 sequence is 15 residues long. Germline trimming cut 2 bases from V and 1 base from J; bases unmatched to any gene: 5.

This clone showed up just once. The genes are TRBV6-5 and TRBJ1-2; 7 nucleotides align to TRBD1. Germline CDR1 and CDR2: MNHEY and SVGAGI. The J segment lost 7 bases and the V segment lost 7 bases, leaving 15 bases of the junction unmatched. This CDR3 spans 15 amino acids. The CDR3 region is CASIWKGGGGGGYTF. For the CDR3, the DNA is TGTGCCAGCATTTGGAAAGGTGGAGGGGGCGGTGGCTACACCTTC.